This TCR beta chain originates from a study of neoadjuvant nivolumab and ipilimumab in lung cancer. Study outcomes and limitations: TCR sequencing covered a small number of samples. Higher pretherapy blood TCR richness went with higher resected-tumor richness.

The CDR3 contains 14 residues. Germline V gene sequence: CDR1 SGHKS, CDR2 YYEKEE (reference sequence). Trimming pared 0 bases from V and 3 bases from J, leaving 9 bases between. Produced via immunoSEQ multiplex PCR; TCRdb's table is partial and in-frame only. Among about 30,000 clones listed, 92% were seen once. This clone was counted a single time. What it recognizes is unknown. The clonotype originates from an adult with non-small cell lung cancer. The chain employs TRBV5-5 and TRBJ1-2, with D uncertain. The sample here was peripheral blood, taken after neoadjuvant nivolumab, alone or with ipilimumab, at or shortly before surgery. CDR3 nucleotides: TGTGCCAGCAGCTTGGGTAGGGCGGACTATGGCTACACCTTC. Its translation: CASSLGRADYGYTF.